These 23 T cell receptor beta chains share one sample of origin, sequenced in a study of shared clonotypes between healthy human individuals. The naive CD8 population came from CD45RO-negative cells selected for CCR7, without terminally differentiated effector memory CD45RA+ cells. Some clones are missing from TCRdb's copy, which holds only in-frame ones; the method was immunoSEQ multiplex PCR. The table lists roughly 2,000,000 clones, about 94% of them singletons. The sample consisted of naive CD8+ T cells sorted from blood. Receptors originate from a man aged 18 to 30 in good health.

As to this clone: Different DNA sequences within this sample yield the same CDR3. V usage is TRBV7-8 and J usage is TRBJ2-7, with 9 bases fitting TRBD1. This CDR3 has 14 residues. Unmatched junction bases numbered 6, after V lost 5 bases and J lost 4 bases. Germline V gene sequence: CDR1 SGHVS, CDR2 FQNEAQ. This chain's CDR3 is CASSPPGQGYEQYF. In DNA form, the CDR3 reads TGTGCCAGCAGCCCACCCGGACAGGGGTACGAGCAGTACTTC.

The genes are TRBV27 and TRBJ2-3; 7 bases align to TRBD2. Germline CDR1 is MNHEY and CDR2 is SMNVEV (reference sequence). This CDR3 has 12 residues. V was pared by 1 base and J by 11 bases, with 3 bases of the junction left unmatched. The CDR3 DNA is TGTGCCAGCAGTTTATTTGCGGGGGTGCAGTATTTT. Translation: CASSLFAGVQYF.

The V gene is TRBV4-1, the J gene TRBJ2-7, with TRBD2 matching over 9 bases. The CDR3 totals 14 residues. The V gene's germline CDR1 is MGHRA and CDR2 YSYEKL. The V segment lost 8 bases and the J segment 5 bases; nucleotides outside the gene matches: 10. The CDR3 loop reads CASGTSFGYNEQYF. The DNA of the CDR3 is TGCGCCAGCGGGACTAGCTTCGGATACAACGAGCAGTACTTC.

This sequence joins TRBV9 and TRBJ1-4; 9 positions match TRBD1. Germline V gives CDR1 SGDLS, CDR2 YYNGEE. Trimming cost V 4 bases and J 6 bases; bases outside gene matches: 7. The CDR3 totals 15 residues. The DNA of the CDR3 is TGTGCCAGCAGCTTCGACGGGACAGGGTATGAAAAACTGTTTTTT. It codes for CASSFDGTGYEKLFF.

This chain connects TRBV7-9 to TRBJ2-2, with D perhaps TRBD1 (5 bases). Trimming stripped 4 bases from V and 6 bases from J, with 18 bases between. In germline, CDR1 is SEHNR, CDR2 FQNEAQ (reference sequence). This CDR3 region has 16 residues. The chain's CDR3 is CASSYGTQGSAGELFF. The CDR3 region has the DNA TGTGCCAGCAGCTATGGAACTCAGGGTTCGGCCGGGGAGCTGTTTTTT.

The chain has TRBV9 and TRBJ2-3, with no clear D. The V gene's germline CDR1 is SGDLS and CDR2 YYNGEE. V lost 6 bases and J lost 0, with 20 bases in between. This CDR3 comprises 17 residues. Here the CDR3 DNA reads TGTGCCAGCACCCCGCTTGAAAGGTTACCTAGCACAGATACGCAGTATTTT. Its translation is CASTPLERLPSTDTQYF.

The V gene is TRBV30, the J gene TRBJ1-1; a weak D match, TRBD1 (6 bases). The ends were cut back, 1 base at V and 5 bases at J, with 8 bases in the middle. The germline V gene encodes CDR1 GTSNPN and CDR2 SVGIG (reference sequence). The CDR3 extends over 12 amino acids. The CDR3 loop reads CAWSEGGTEAFF. The CDR3 nucleotides read TGTGCCTGGAGTGAGGGGGGGACTGAAGCTTTCTTT.

The chain carries TRBV6-5 and TRBJ1-2; D is perhaps TRBD1 (6 bases). This CDR3 is 15 amino acids long. Trimming pared 2 bases from V and 5 bases from J, leaving 15 bases between. The germline gives CDR1 MNHEY, CDR2 SVGAGI. CDR3 in DNA: TGTGCCAGCAGTTACGGCGAACAGGGCGGTTATGGCTACACCTTC. Translating it yields CASSYGEQGGYGYTF.

The table lists this clone with a count of one. The CDR3 spells CASSEEEGEGSYEQYF. CDR3 nucleotides: TGTGCCAGCAGTGAAGAGGAGGGTGAGGGCTCCTACGAGCAGTACTTC. This chain connects TRBV6-1 to TRBJ2-7; TRBD2 is a possible D gene (6 bases). From germline, CDR1 is MNHNS and CDR2 SASEGT. The CDR3 has 16 amino acids. V lost 1 base, J lost 0 bases, and 13 bases lay in between.

This chain connects TRBV27 to TRBJ1-2; 9 bases agree with TRBD1. V was clipped by 5 bases and J by 10 bases; unmatched bases: 8. Germline-derived CDR1 and CDR2 are MNHEY and SMNVEV (reference sequence). The CDR3 runs to 13 residues. CDR3 in amino acids: CASSITGGNDYTF. CDR3 bases: TGTGCCAGCAGTATCACAGGGGGCAATGACTACACCTTC.

The genes are TRBV4-1 and TRBJ1-6; D is uncertain. The CDR3 has 17 amino acids. Germline V gene lookup returns CDR1 MGHRA and CDR2 YSYEKL. Trimming shortened V by 0 bases and J by 4 bases, and 13 bases separated the two germline ends. The CDR3 protein is CASSQEGPATYNSPLHF. The CDR3, as DNA: TGCGCCAGCAGCCAAGAAGGTCCAGCTACTTATAATTCACCCCTCCACTTT.

The chain carries TRBV4-3 and TRBJ2-7, with 9 nucleotides matching TRBD2. CDR1 and CDR2 (germline): LGHNA, YSLEER. This CDR3 has 16 residues. V was clipped by 0 bases and J by 2 bases; unmatched bases: 5. The CDR3 loop is CASSQDWSSGAYEQYF. The CDR3 region has the DNA TGCGCCAGCAGCCAAGATTGGTCTAGCGGGGCCTACGAGCAGTACTTC.

The chain links TRBV6-1 to TRBJ2-2, with D possibly TRBD1 on 6 matching bases. The length of the CDR3 is 21 residues. V lost 0 bases and J lost 3, with 26 bases in between. The germline V gene encodes CDR1 MNHNS and CDR2 SASEGT. The CDR3 loop is CASSEAVPPGYYRADTGELFF. CDR3 nucleotides: TGTGCCAGCAGTGAAGCTGTACCCCCCGGTTATTACAGGGCGGACACCGGGGAGCTGTTTTTT.

V gene TRBV5-5 combines with J gene TRBJ2-7; the match to TRBD1 covers 9 bases. The V segment lost 6 bases and the J segment 4 bases; nucleotides outside the gene matches: 17. Germline loops: CDR1 SGHKS, CDR2 YYEKEE (reference sequence). This CDR3 region has 17 residues. CDR3 DNA: TGTGCCAGCACCCCCGGACAGGGGTCCCTATCCCTATACGAGCAGTACTTC. Protein product: CASTPGQGSLSLYEQYF.

This sequence joins TRBV29-1 and TRBJ1-2; TRBD1 might be the D (6 bases). V shed 0 bases and J shed 5 bases, with 19 bases lying between them. The CDR3 spans 16 residues. Germline-derived CDR1 and CDR2 are SQVTM and ANQGSEA. The CDR3 DNA sequence: TGCAGCGTTGAAGATAGGCTATCCGGGACAACTTATGGCTACACCTTC. This sequence encodes CSVEDRLSGTTYGYTF.

This rearrangement joins TRBV2 to TRBJ2-1; no firm D call. The CDR3 extends over 14 amino acids. Trimming pared 3 bases from V and 8 bases from J, leaving 14 bases between. From germline, CDR1 is SNHLY and CDR2 FYNNEI. The CDR3 DNA reads as TGTGCCAGCAGTGACTTGGCAGTCAGCGATGAGCAGTTCTTC. It yields the protein CASSDLAVSDEQFF.

On this clone: Other DNA sequences in the sample encode the same CDR3. V and J are TRBV6-5 and TRBJ2-7; D gene unclear. Trimming stripped 2 bases from V and 0 bases from J, with 11 bases between. CDR1 and CDR2 (germline): MNHEY, SVGAGI. This CDR3 contains 15 residues. The CDR3 protein is CASSYGPPSSYEQYF. CDR3 bases: TGTGCCAGCAGTTACGGGCCTCCCAGCTCCTACGAGCAGTACTTC.

In this sample, this clone turned up once. V gene TRBV11-2 combines with J gene TRBJ2-5, with TRBD2 identical over 15 bases. CDR1 and CDR2 (germline): SGHAT, FQNNGV. J was trimmed by 5 bases and V by 5 bases; bases with no gene match: 6. The CDR3 totals 16 residues. The CDR3 is CASSPGTSGRWETQYF. CDR3 DNA sequence: TGTGCCAGCAGCCCCGGGACTAGCGGGAGGTGGGAGACCCAGTACTTC.

The chain has TRBV6-1 and TRBJ2-7; D might be TRBD1 (6 bases). Trimming left V 4 bases short and J 7 bases short, with 23 bases between. The CDR3 has 16 residues. Germline V gene data show CDR1 as MNHNS and CDR2 as SASEGT. CDR3 loop: CASSVFPGHHRREQYF. DNA of the CDR3: TGTGCCAGCAGTGTTTTTCCGGGACACCATCGGCGTGAGCAGTACTTC.

In this sample, this clone turned up once. This sequence joins TRBV6-5 and TRBJ2-7, with 11 bases identical to TRBD1. The CDR3 is made up of 14 amino acids. The germline V gene encodes CDR1 MNHEY and CDR2 SVGAGI. J lost 5 bases, V lost 2 bases, and 2 bases had no gene match. The CDR3 loop is CASSYLGQGDEQYF. The CDR3 DNA reads as TGTGCCAGCAGTTACCTGGGACAGGGGGACGAGCAGTACTTC.

This rearrangement joins TRBV5-1 to TRBJ2-5; 11 positions match TRBD2. V shed 0 bases, J shed 4 bases, and the junction held 8 bases outside the gene matches. The CDR3 has 17 residues. Looked up from germline, CDR1 is SGHRS and CDR2 is YFSETQ. This chain's CDR3 is CASSLDTSGSLGETQYF. The CDR3 DNA sequence: TGCGCCAGCAGCTTGGATACTAGCGGGAGTTTAGGAGAGACCCAGTACTTC.

This clone has a single count. The chain is built from TRBV2 and TRBJ2-7; TRBD2 agrees at 9 bases. The V and J ends lost 2 bases and 1 base, in that order; junction bases with no gene match: 3. There are 15 residues in the CDR3. Germline V gene lookup returns CDR1 SNHLY and CDR2 FYNNEI. For the CDR3, the DNA is TGTGCCAGCAGTGAAAGTAGCGGGAGATCCTACGAGCAGTACTTC. Its translation is CASSESSGRSYEQYF.

The rearrangement links TRBV28 to TRBJ2-5, with 9 bases fitting TRBD2. CDR3 length: 19 residues. With V trimmed by 2 bases and J by 0 bases, 13 bases remained unmatched. In germline, CDR1 is MDHEN, CDR2 SYDVKM. CDR3 amino acids: CASSLIPLAGPSYQETQYF. The CDR3 DNA is TGTGCCAGCAGTTTAATCCCCCTAGCGGGGCCCTCGTACCAAGAGACCCAGTACTTC.